The 13 T cell receptor beta chains presented below share a single source sample, sequenced in a study of shared clonotypes between healthy human individuals. The data were produced by immunoSEQ multiplex PCR, yet TCRdb's version contains in-frame clones alone and is incomplete. The table records roughly 490,000 clones, over 65% of them present only once. Sequenced material: PBMCs. The receptors here all came from a woman in her forties in good health. Some clones in this sample may be carry-over from other donors' samples.

This clone was seen a single time. Other DNA sequences of this sample code for an identical CDR3. The chain recombines TRBV15 with TRBJ2-1; D gene ambiguous. With 0 bases removed from V and 6 bases from J, the gap between germline ends came to 9 bases. The CDR3 length is 14 residues. Germline V CDR1 and CDR2: LNHNV, YYDKDF (reference sequence). In DNA form, the CDR3 reads TGTGCCACCAGCAGAGATCGTGGCATCAATGAGCAGTTCTTC. Its protein is CATSRDRGINEQFF. The full variable domain, with the rest looked up from reference TRBV15 and TRBJ2-1, is DAMVIQNPRYQVTQFGKPVTLSCSQTLNHNVMYWYQQKSSQAPKLLFHYYDKDFNNEADTPDNFQSRRPNTSFCFLDIRSPGLGDTAMYLCATSRDRGINEQFFGPGTRLTVL.

Here the CDR3 DNA reads TGTGCCAGCAGCCAAGAGTTGCGGACTAGCGGGAACGAGCAGTACTTC. Translation gives CASSQELRTSGNEQYF. This chain uses TRBV4-2 with TRBJ2-5; 12 nucleotides align to TRBD2. Near its end, the DNA agrees better with TRBJ2-7, so the J call may be wrong. Germline lookup yields CDR1 LGHNA and CDR2 YNFKEQ. The CDR3 has 16 residues.

The CDR3 spells CASSDRRVGTGELFF. The CDR3 DNA follows: TGTGCCAGCAGTGACCGGAGGGTGGGCACCGGGGAGCTGTTTTTT. The chain recombines TRBV2 with TRBJ2-2; D perhaps matches TRBD2 (6 bases). The germline V and J ends were trimmed by 3 bases and 4 bases, with 12 bases remaining between them. The CDR3 has 15 residues. Germline V gene sequence: CDR1 SNHLY, CDR2 FYNNEI.

This rearrangement joins TRBV7-2 to TRBJ2-7, with TRBD2 matching over 8 bases. Germline loops: CDR1 SGHTA, CDR2 FQGNSA. The V segment lost 0 bases and the J segment 1 base; nucleotides outside the gene matches: 8. The CDR3 loop spans 17 amino acids. The CDR3 DNA reads as TGTGCCAGCAGCTTAGCTAGCGGGACACCTCATTCCTACGAGCAGTACTTC. Amino acids: CASSLASGTPHSYEQYF. The variable domain in full, with the rest retrieved from reference TRBV7-2 and TRBJ2-7, is GAGVSQSPSNKVTEKGKDVELRCDPISGHTALYWYRQSLGQGLEFLIYFQGNSAPDKSGLPSDRFSAERTGGSVSTLTIQRTQQEDSAVYLCASSLASGTPHSYEQYFGPGTRLTVT.

The V gene is TRBV9, the J gene TRBJ2-1; D gene unclear. V dropped 4 bases and J dropped 5 bases, with 13 bases sitting between them. The CDR3 is 14 amino acids. Germline V gives CDR1 SGDLS, CDR2 YYNGEE. This chain's CDR3 is CASSSRKADNEQFF. CDR3 bases: TGTGCCAGCAGCTCCAGGAAGGCTGACAATGAGCAGTTCTTC. The whole variable domain, remainder taken from reference TRBV9 and TRBJ2-1, is DSGVTQTPKHLITATGQRVTLRCSPRSGDLSVYWYQQSLDQGLQFLIQYYNGEERAKGNILERFSAQQFPDLHSELNLSSLELGDSALYFCASSSRKADNEQFFGPGTRLTVL.

This clone was observed a handful of times. The chain uses TRBV7-9 and TRBJ1-5; D call uncertain. The V and J ends lost 1 base and 6 bases respectively, with 10 bases between them. The CDR3 runs to 14 residues. From germline, CDR1 is SEHNR and CDR2 FQNEAQ (reference sequence). This CDR3 reads CASSLGSAGQPQHF. The DNA for the CDR3 is TGTGCCAGCAGCTTAGGGAGCGCGGGTCAGCCCCAGCATTTT.

The genes are TRBV10-2 and TRBJ1-5; D possibly corresponds to TRBD1 (5 bases). The CDR3 has 15 residues. Trimming took off 1 base at V and 2 bases at J, with 9 bases between the two ends. Germline-derived CDR1 and CDR2 are WSHSY and SAAADI. CDR3 nucleotide sequence: TGCGCCAGCAGTGAGTTGGGGGGGGGCAATCAGCCCCAGCATTTT. This codes for CASSELGGGNQPQHF.

This clone has just one count. The chain combines TRBV19 with TRBJ1-1, with 7 bases that match TRBD1. With 6 bases clipped from V and 5 bases from J, the junction kept 6 bases outside the gene matches. CDR1 is LNHDA and CDR2 is SQIVND in the germline V gene (reference sequence). There are 13 residues in the CDR3. This CDR3 reads CASRTGRLTEAFF. The CDR3, as DNA: TGTGCCAGTAGGACAGGGAGGTTGACTGAAGCTTTCTTT.

The chain employs TRBV18 and TRBJ2-6; 7 bases map to TRBD1. CDR1 and CDR2 (germline): KGHSH, LQKENI. The ends lost 3 bases at V and 4 bases at J; junction bases unmatched: 12. The CDR3 length is 18 residues. The CDR3, as DNA: TGTGCCAGCTCACCGACAGGGAGACAATCGGCCGGGGCCAACGTCCTGACTTTC. Protein: CASSPTGRQSAGANVLTF.

Comments on this clone: The sample holds other DNA sequences that translate to the same CDR3. DNA of the CDR3: TGTGCCAGCAGTTCCGGGAGAGATACGCAGTATTTT. Protein sequence: CASSSGRDTQYF. The chain employs TRBV28 and TRBJ2-3; maybe TRBD2 (6 bases). The germline V gene has CDR1 MDHEN and CDR2 SYDVKM. This CDR3 has 12 residues. V lost 4 bases and J 5 bases, leaving 7 bases between the germline ends.

Only a few counts were recorded for this clone. The chain couples TRBV5-1 to TRBJ1-5, with unresolved D. This CDR3 is 13 amino acids long. Germline CDR1 SGHRS, CDR2 YFSETQ. The V end lost 0 bases, the J end lost 3 bases, and 4 bases lay between the germline ends. CDR3 in amino acids: CASSLDDNQPQHF. The CDR3 DNA follows: TGCGCCAGCAGCTTGGACGACAATCAGCCCCAGCATTTT.

The chain combines TRBV9 with TRBJ2-7, with 13 bases lining up with TRBD2. CDR1 and CDR2 from the germline V gene are SGDLS and YYNGEE. The V gene end was trimmed by 4 bases and the J gene end by 2 bases; junction bases not matched to a gene: 3. The CDR3 loop spans 15 amino acids. In nucleotides, the CDR3 is TGTGCCAGCAGCTCCGGACTAGCGGGAGCCTACGAGCAGTACTTC. Translation: CASSSGLAGAYEQYF. Based on the CDR3 plus reference TRBV9 and TRBJ2-7, the full variable domain is DSGVTQTPKHLITATGQRVTLRCSPRSGDLSVYWYQQSLDQGLQFLIQYYNGEERAKGNILERFSAQQFPDLHSELNLSSLELGDSALYFCASSSGLAGAYEQYFGPGTRLTVT.

The chain joins TRBV4-2 to TRBJ2-5, with D uncertain. Germline CDR1 reads LGHNA; CDR2 reads YNFKEQ. The V end lost 0 bases, the J end lost 5 bases, and 7 bases lay between the germline ends. This CDR3 region has 13 residues. The CDR3 coding sequence is TGTGCCAGCAGCCAAGATTTTACGGAGACCCAGTACTTC. Its protein product is CASSQDFTETQYF.